The 17 T cell receptor beta chains below were found in one sample sequenced in a study of post-analysis software for immune sequencing data. Study findings and constraints: When patients were compared with controls, about five TRBV segments were more frequent, TRBV5-6, TRBV5-1 and TRBV20-1 among them.

TCR beta libraries were prepared from cDNA with unique molecular identifiers. TCRdb called the PCR reads again in MiXCR, with one record for every CDR3 protein. The table lists some 890,000 distinct CDR3 sequences, about 57% of them singletons. Antigens of these TCRs are unknown. The sequencing input was blood. Source of these receptors: a girl between 5 and 17 years old with multiple sclerosis.

This chain uses TRBV5-1 with TRBJ2-3, with 7 nucleotides matching TRBD2. In germline, CDR1 is SGHRS, CDR2 YFSETQ. J lost 7 bases, V lost 0 bases, and 5 bases had no gene match. The CDR3 is 14 residues long. The CDR3 DNA sequence: TGCGCCAGCAGCTTGGACGGGACTACCCATACGCAGTATTTT. Translating it yields CASSLDGTTHTQYF.

This chain joins TRBV10-3 and TRBJ2-7; no firm D call. This CDR3 is 13 amino acids long. Germline V CDR1 and CDR2: ENHRY, SYGVKD. With 2 bases removed from V and 2 bases from J, the gap between germline ends came to 7 bases. In nucleotides, the CDR3 is TGTGCCATCAGTGAGGGTAACGCCTACGAGCAGTACTTC. Translating it yields CAISEGNAYEQYF.

J is TRBJ1-2 and V is TRBV20-1; D remains ambiguous. Trimming shortened V by 0 bases and J by 4 bases, and 9 bases separated the two germline ends. This CDR3 contains 13 residues. CDR1 and CDR2 (germline): DFQATT, SNEGSKA (reference sequence). The CDR3 bases are TGCAGTGCTAGAGAATCTGGCCTCTATGGCTACACCTTC. It specifies CSARESGLYGYTF.

The genes are TRBV15 and TRBJ2-1; the D is unclear. V was pared by 2 bases and J by 4 bases, with 12 bases between. Germline V gene sequence: CDR1 LNHNV, CDR2 YYDKDF (reference sequence). CDR3 length equals 15 residues. The CDR3: CATSRSWGFYNEQFF. In nucleotides, the CDR3 is TGTGCCACCAGCAGATCCTGGGGATTTTACAATGAGCAGTTCTTC.

This rearrangement joins TRBV10-3 to TRBJ2-3, with D perhaps being TRBD1 or TRBD2 (5 bases each). CDR1 and CDR2 (germline): ENHRY, SYGVKD. The CDR3 spans 14 residues. The V and J ends lost 3 bases and 0 bases respectively, with 7 bases between them. CDR3 region: CAISDGASTDTQYF. The DNA of the CDR3 is TGTGCCATCAGTGACGGGGCAAGCACAGATACGCAGTATTTT.

J is TRBJ2-4 and V is TRBV12-3 or TRBV12-4; D is perhaps TRBD1 (6 bases). TRBJ2-7 matches the DNA end more closely, so the J call is doubtful. The CDR3 is 16 amino acids. The CDR3 reads CASSRWGPDGPYEQYF. CDR3 coding DNA: TGTGCCAGCAGTCGTTGGGGGCCTGACGGACCCTACGAGCAGTACTTC.

V and J are TRBV28 and TRBJ2-5; unclear D gene. Germline values: CDR1 MDHEN, CDR2 SYDVKM. The CDR3 loop spans 14 amino acids. V was clipped by 3 bases and J by 1 base, with 9 bases between them. The CDR3 region is CASSFEEIQETQYF. The DNA for the CDR3 is TGTGCCAGCAGTTTCGAGGAGATCCAAGAGACCCAGTACTTC. Full variable domain (missing parts from reference TRBV28 and TRBJ2-5): DVKVTQSSRYLVKRTGEKVFLECVQDMDHENMFWYRQDPGLGLRLIYFSYDVKMKEKGDIPEGYSVSREKKERFSLILESASTNQTSMYLCASSFEEIQETQYFGPGTRLLVL.

The chain has TRBV15 and TRBJ1-5, with a tentative D call TRBD1 (5 bases). Per germline, CDR1 LNHNV and CDR2 YYDKDF (reference sequence). This CDR3 has 21 residues. V was pared by 3 bases and J by 0 bases, with 27 bases between. As DNA, the CDR3 is TGTGCCACCAGCAGCACTGGACGGATTGGGGGGGGATCATATAGCAATCAGCCCCAGCATTTT. Residues: CATSSTGRIGGGSYSNQPQHF.

V gene TRBV7-9 combines with J gene TRBJ2-1; 7 bases agree with TRBD2. The length of the CDR3 is 15 residues. Germline loops: CDR1 SEHNR, CDR2 FQNEAQ (reference sequence). V shed 0 bases and J 7 bases; nucleotides not matched to a gene: 6. The CDR3: CASSLAGGPQNEQFF. CDR3 DNA: TGTGCCAGCAGCTTAGCGGGAGGGCCTCAGAATGAGCAGTTCTTC. The full variable domain, rest sourced from reference TRBV7-9 and TRBJ2-1, is DTGVSQNPRHKITKRGQNVTFRCDPISEHNRLYWYRQTLGQGPEFLTYFQNEAQLEKSRLLSDRFSAERPKGSFSTLEIQRTEQGDSAMYLCASSLAGGPQNEQFFGPGTRLTVL.

This sequence joins TRBV6-1 and TRBJ2-3; TRBD1 might be the D (6 bases). Between the trimmed V and J ends, which lost 6 bases and 1 base, there was a span of 20 bases. In germline, CDR1 is MNHNS, CDR2 SASEGT. The CDR3 sequence is 17 residues long. The CDR3 reads CASRFRTRGWGTDTQYF. CDR3 in DNA: TGTGCCAGCAGATTCCGTACTAGGGGGTGGGGCACAGATACGCAGTATTTT.

The chain recombines TRBV20-1 with TRBJ2-3; 9 bases are shared with TRBD1. V was clipped by 4 bases and J by 2 bases; unmatched bases: 7. The CDR3 is 15 residues long. The germline V gene has CDR1 DFQATT and CDR2 SNEGSKA (reference sequence). CDR3 loop: CSATMGTGITDTQYF. In DNA form, the CDR3 reads TGCAGTGCTACGATGGGGACAGGGATCACAGATACGCAGTATTTT.

The chain is built from TRBV19 and TRBJ2-5; a possible D gene is TRBD1 (6 bases). This CDR3 contains 16 residues. V lost 3 bases and J lost 5, with 19 bases in between. Germline loops: CDR1 LNHDA, CDR2 SQIVND (reference sequence). DNA of the CDR3: TGTGCCAGTAGTATCATAGGGACATCGGGAAGCGAGACCCAGTACTTC. Its protein product is CASSIIGTSGSETQYF.

This clonotype has only a few counts. This chain links TRBV11-2 with TRBJ2-1; 8 bases map to TRBD1. V trimming: 3 bases; J trimming: 8 bases; junction bases outside the gene matches: 9. This CDR3 region has 15 residues. The germline gives CDR1 SGHAT, CDR2 FQNNGV. The CDR3 nucleotides read TGTGCCAGCAGCTTTGACAGGGGAACAAAGGATGAGCAGTTCTTC. Translating gives CASSFDRGTKDEQFF.

The V call is TRBV5-1, the J call TRBJ2-1; TRBD1 might be the D (6 bases). The CDR3 spans 14 residues. Trimming cost V 4 bases and J 6 bases, with 14 bases left between them. The germline V gene encodes CDR1 SGHRS and CDR2 YFSETQ. The CDR3 loop is CASSVQGFGNEQFF. The CDR3, as DNA: TGCGCCAGCAGCGTACAGGGTTTCGGCAATGAGCAGTTCTTC.

This chain joins TRBV7-9 and TRBJ2-5, with 9 positions matching TRBD2. V trimming: 4 bases; J trimming: 5 bases; junction bases outside the gene matches: 11. CDR1 and CDR2 (germline): SEHNR, FQNEAQ (reference sequence). This CDR3 is 16 amino acids long. The CDR3 sequence is CASSSARLAEEETQYF. In nucleotides, the CDR3 is TGTGCCAGCAGCTCCGCCAGACTAGCGGAGGAGGAGACCCAGTACTTC.

The chain is built from TRBV7-2 and TRBJ1-2; the match to TRBD1 covers 9 bases. This CDR3 spans 16 amino acids. V was pared by 3 bases and J by 7 bases, with 12 bases of the junction left unmatched. Germline V gene lookup returns CDR1 SGHTA and CDR2 FQGNSA. The CDR3 reads CASSFAPGQGSGGYTF. CDR3 in DNA: TGTGCCAGCAGCTTTGCACCGGGACAGGGCAGCGGTGGCTACACCTTC.

The chain joins TRBV28 to TRBJ2-1; 9 bases map to TRBD2. With 6 bases clipped from V and 3 bases from J, the junction kept 9 bases outside the gene matches. The V gene's germline CDR1 is MDHEN and CDR2 SYDVKM. The CDR3 totals 16 residues. CDR3 region: CASSLGGAGGYNEQFF. The CDR3 region has the DNA TGTGCCAGCAGCCTTGGGGGAGCGGGGGGCTACAATGAGCAGTTCTTC.